The sequence of this TCR beta chain was determined in a study of blood T cell repertoires in COVID-19. About the research overall: Italy, Spain and the United States were the sources of the convalescent and acute COVID-19 samples. From T cells, B-cell-depleted T cells, or PBMCs came the material, which was cDNA or gDNA.

Seattle cases were enrolled at active infection and followed longitudinally. In the source study's methods: Amplified reference gene primers provided the basis for estimating nucleated cell counts. The method was immunoSEQ multiplex PCR; TCRdb's version includes in-frame clones alone and lacks a portion of them. V and J calls and clone size are as listed in that table; D and trimming were resolved from the DNA. The table includes 200,000 to 250,000 clones, around 90% detected once. The germline V gene encodes CDR1 SGHTA and CDR2 FQGNSA. V lost 4 bases, J lost 4 bases, and 5 bases stayed unmatched. This CDR3 region has 14 residues.

The rearrangement uses TRBV7-2 and TRBJ1-1; TRBD1 agrees at 8 bases. This receptor was obtained from a man younger than 45 with COVID-19, enrolled during active disease. The specimen sequenced was peripheral blood. The DNA for the CDR3 is TGTGCCAGCAGCTACCGTACAGGGGGCACTGAAGCTTTCTTT. It is translated as CASSYRTGGTEAFF.